This T cell receptor (beta chain) was retrieved from a study of shared clonotypes between healthy human individuals. The investigators split CD4+ cells into a CD45RA+ naive subset and a CD45RA-negative memory subset. A word on this clone: As yet, its antigen is unknown.

Study-level findings and limits: Clonotype sharing among donors was expected to depend on sequencing depth. What naive subsets generally showed was a larger estimated richness than memory subsets showed.

Assay runs were performed at deep level. Generated by immunoSEQ multiplex PCR, the TCRdb table keeps only in-frame clones and is missing some. The sample contains about 990,000 clones, roughly 74% of which appear only once. Germline V CDR1 and CDR2: SGHVS, FQNEAQ. V was clipped by 1 base and J by 0 bases, with 12 bases between them. The CDR3 length is 16 residues. The sequence was collected from a man aged 18 to 35 in good health. Some clones in this sample may be carry-over from other donors' samples. The sequencing sample was made of memory CD4+ T cells from PBMCs. Subset in this sample: CD45RA-negative fraction. This sequence joins TRBV7-8 and TRBJ1-1; D gene ambiguous. CDR3 nucleotide sequence: TGTGCCAGCAGCTTAGGATCGAAGTGGGTGAACACTGAAGCTTTCTTT. Amino acid sequence: CASSLGSKWVNTEAFF.